These T cell receptor beta chains were read from a single sample in a study of T cells after yellow fever vaccination. One entry per CDR3 protein results from TCRdb running MiXCR on the 5' RACE reads. In the table there are around 310,000 distinct CDR3 sequences, 3% to 4.5% of which are singletons. This sample comprised PBMCs, obtained 5 days after the yellow fever booster vaccination. All receptors come from a man younger than 30 who received the YFV17D yellow fever vaccine. The CDR3 runs from the conserved cysteine through the conserved F or W. A D gene is named only where the DNA matches it firmly. Some rows mark clone size as missing; the rest say once, few, many or name a class of expanded clone.

NA	TRBV11-2	NA	TRBJ1-1	TGTGCCAGCAGCTTGGGGGGGAGAGCTTTCTTT	CASSLGGRAFF
NA	TRBV5-1	few	TRBJ1-3	TGCGCCAGCAGCCCCGGAGGTGCAGGGGGAAACACCATATATTTT	CASSPGGAGGNTIYF
NA	TRBV6-2/TRBV6-3	many	TRBJ2-1	TGTGCCAGCAGTATCGTTGTTAGCTCCTACAATGAGCAGTTCTTC	CASSIVVSSYNEQFF
TRBD1	TRBV9	many	TRBJ2-4	TGTGCCAGCAGCCTAGAGGGGGCAGGGTTAAACATTCAGTACTTC	CASSLEGAGLNIQYF
TRBD1	TRBV5-5	NA	TRBJ1-5	TGTGCCAGCCCCCGGACAGGTCGCAATCAGCCCCAGCATTTT	CASPRTGRNQPQHF
NA	TRBV4-2	many	TRBJ2-7	TGTGCCAGCAGCCAAGTAGCCGGGTTTAGCTCCTACGAGCAGTACTTC	CASSQVAGFSSYEQYF
NA	TRBV11-2	many	TRBJ1-2	TGTGCCAGCAGCTTAGACAGGGGCATATATGGCTACACCTTC	CASSLDRGIYGYTF
NA	TRBV18	NA	TRBJ1-2	TGTGCCAGCTCACCTACGGACGGTCTGGGCTACACCTTC	CASSPTDGLGYTF
NA	TRBV7-2	many	TRBJ1-5	TGTGCCAGCAGCATAGACCGCCAAGGGACCCAGCATTTT	CASSIDRQGTQHF
NA	TRBV7-9	NA	TRBJ2-1	TGTGCCAGCAGCCCGCAGTGGGTGGACAACAATGAGCAGTTCTTC	CASSPQWVDNNEQFF
NA	TRBV25-1	few	TRBJ2-3	TGTGCCAGCAGCTGGCGGGCGCACACAGATACGCAGTATTTT	CASSWRAHTDTQYF
NA	TRBV14	few	TRBJ1-1	TGTGCCAGCAGCCAAATGCGCGGCACTGAAGCTTTCTTT	CASSQMRGTEAFF
NA	TRBV6-6	many	TRBJ2-4	TGTGCCAGCAGTTACTGGGAGACCAAAAACATTCAGTACTTC	CASSYWETKNIQYF
NA	TRBV6-5	NA	TRBJ2-5	TGTGCCAGCAGCTACGACGGTGCCCAGTACTTC	CASSYDGAQYF
NA	TRBV18	many	TRBJ2-2	TGTGCCAGCTCAGCAGGGATTAACACCGGGGAGCTGTTTTTT	CASSAGINTGELFF
TRBD1	TRBV5-1	many	TRBJ2-1	TGCGCCAGCAGCCAGGGGGTACTATCCTACAATGAGCAGTTCTTC	CASSQGVLSYNEQFF
NA	TRBV7-2	NA	TRBJ1-1	TGTGCCAGCAGCTTCAGATCCACAGGGTCCACTGAAGCTTTCTTT	CASSFRSTGSTEAFF
NA	TRBV25-1	few	TRBJ2-6	TGTGCCAGCAAGCCGGGACACAGCTCTGGGGCCAACGTCCTGACTTTC	CASKPGHSSGANVLTF
NA	TRBV5-1	NA	TRBJ1-1	TGCGCCAGCAAGGTGGAGGGTTCTTGGACTGAAGCTTTCTTT	CASKVEGSWTEAFF
NA	TRBV7-2	NA	TRBJ2-3	TGTGCCAGCAGGACCTCCCCCTCTAGCACAGATACGCAGTATTTT	CASRTSPSSTDTQYF
TRBD1	TRBV6-5	few	TRBJ1-3	TGTGCCAGCAGAGCCTATACAGGGGTTACCTCTGGAAACACCATATATTTT	CASRAYTGVTSGNTIYF
TRBD2	TRBV5-1	many	TRBJ2-2	TGCGCCAGTAAAGGACTAGCGGGGATGAACACCGGGGAGCTGTTTTTT	CASKGLAGMNTGELFF
TRBD1	TRBV7-6	many	TRBJ2-1	TGTGCCAGCAGCTTAAGACAGGGGGCCTATGAGCAGTTCTTC	CASSLRQGAYEQFF
TRBD2	TRBV5-4	few	TRBJ2-1	TGTGCCAGCCCGAGCGGACTAGCGGGGACCTCCTACAATGAGCAGTTCTTC	CASPSGLAGTSYNEQFF
NA	TRBV4-1	many	TRBJ1-5	TGTGCCAGCAGTCAGGACGGGAATCAGCCCCAGCATTTT	CASSQDGNQPQHF
NA	TRBV28	NA	TRBJ1-2	TGTGCCAGCAGTTTGGGATACGCGTGGGGAAACTATGGCTACACCTTC	CASSLGYAWGNYGYTF
NA	TRBV18	few	TRBJ1-5	TGTGCCAGCTCCGGGACTGAAGAACAGCCCCAGCATTTT	CASSGTEEQPQHF
TRBD1	TRBV5-6	few	TRBJ2-1	TGTGCCAGCAGCTTTCGACAGGGGGCCTACAATGAGCAGTTCTTC	CASSFRQGAYNEQFF
TRBD2	TRBV28	NA	TRBJ2-3	TGTGCCAGCAGTGCTAGCGGGGGGGCCTCAGATACGCAGTATTTT	CASSASGGASDTQYF
NA	TRBV6-5	NA	TRBJ2-7	TGTGCCAGCAGGTCCCGGGCGCCCTACGAGCAGTACTTC	CASRSRAPYEQYF
TRBD2	TRBV7-8	NA	TRBJ2-4	TGTGCCAGCAGCTTAGTTCTAGCGGGGGACAGTAATAAAAACATTCAGTACTTC	CASSLVLAGDSNKNIQYF
TRBD1	TRBV7-9	few	TRBJ2-3	TGTGCCAGCAGCGGACCTGGGACAGGGGCAGATACGCAGTATTTT	CASSGPGTGADTQYF
TRBD1	TRBV5-1	many	TRBJ2-5	TGCGCCACCCGAGAACAGGGGGCGGGGGAGACCCAGTACTTC	CATREQGAGETQYF
NA	TRBV7-9	few	TRBJ2-3	TGTGCCAGCAGCTTAGTCTGGGGGACTAGCACAGATACGCAGTATTTT	CASSLVWGTSTDTQYF
NA	TRBV15	few	TRBJ2-7	TGTGCCACCAGCAGGGGACGAGGGGGAGACTACGAGCAGTACTTC	CATSRGRGGDYEQYF
NA	TRBV12-3/TRBV12-4	many	TRBJ2-4	TGTGCCAGCAATTACGCGGGAGCCAAAAACATTCAGTACTTC	CASNYAGAKNIQYF
NA	TRBV2	many	TRBJ1-6	TGTGCCGCGCGACGGGGTGATGGGTCACCCCTCCACTTT	CAARRGDGSPLHF
NA	TRBV6-5	few	TRBJ2-3	TGTGCCAGCAGTTCTTACCCCCTCGGGGATACGCAGTATTTT	CASSSYPLGDTQYF
NA	TRBV10-3	few	TRBJ1-3	TGTGCCATCAGTGAGTCTCTCCCCCCAGGGAAGGCTGGAAACACCATATATTTT	CAISESLPPGKAGNTIYF
TRBD1	TRBV7-9	few	TRBJ1-4	TGTGCCAGCACCCTCGGGACAGCACAACTCGGCGGGGAAAAACTGTTTTTT	CASTLGTAQLGGEKLFF
NA	TRBV5-1	many	TRBJ2-1	TGCGCCAGCAGCTTGGCCGTTCTCAGTCACAATGAGCAGTTCTTC	CASSLAVLSHNEQFF
TRBD1	TRBV7-2	NA	TRBJ2-1	TGTGCCAGCAGCCTCCGGACAGGGCCCTACAATGAGCAGTTCTTC	CASSLRTGPYNEQFF
TRBD2	TRBV3-1	many	TRBJ2-1	TGTGCCAGCAGCCACAGCGGGGGGGCCATCAATGAGCAGTTCTTC	CASSHSGGAINEQFF
NA	TRBV20-1	many	TRBJ1-6	TGCAGTGCCCATCGGGGGTTCTCCTATAATTCACCCCTCCACTTT	CSAHRGFSYNSPLHF
NA	TRBV5-6	few	TRBJ1-6	TGTGCCAGCAGCTTAAGACTCCTCCGGGGATATAATTCACCCCTCCACTTT	CASSLRLLRGYNSPLHF
NA	TRBV20-1	NA	TRBJ1-1	TGCAGTGCTAGAGTCGGGGGGACGAACACTGAAGCTTTCTTT	CSARVGGTNTEAFF
NA	TRBV4-1	many	TRBJ1-3	TGCGCCAGCAGCCAACGCCTCGGGCCCTCTGGAAACACCATATATTTT	CASSQRLGPSGNTIYF